This entry lists 30 T cell receptor beta chains sequenced from one sample in a study of blood T cells in healthy people across ages. The authors ran a second PCR of 7 to 11 cycles using a sample-barcoded 5' primer and a J-beta primer mix. TCRdb ran MiXCR on the 5' RACE reads and lists one entry per CDR3 protein. The sample lists about 800,000 distinct CDR3 sequences; roughly 25% were seen once. These data are also associated with another study on T cells of mothers and their children.

The sample was blood. These receptors all come from a boy younger than 18 in good health.

The table lists this clonotype with a few counts. This chain uses TRBV7-9 with TRBJ2-5; 8 bases agree with TRBD1. The V and J ends lost 4 bases and 4 bases, in that order; junction bases with no gene match: 8. CDR1 SEHNR and CDR2 FQNEAQ come from the germline V gene (reference sequence). This CDR3 is 15 amino acids long. The CDR3: CASSSTQGAGETQYF. CDR3 nucleotide sequence: TGTGCCAGCAGCTCAACTCAGGGGGCGGGAGAGACCCAGTACTTC.

V gene TRBV7-2 combines with J gene TRBJ2-3; D might be TRBD1 or TRBD2, each matching 5 bases. The CDR3 spans 15 residues. With 1 base removed from V and 4 bases from J, the gap between germline ends came to 12 bases. CDR1 is SGHTA, CDR2 FQGNSA, per germline. This CDR3 is CASSLELLGPDTQYF. The CDR3 DNA follows: TGTGCCAGCAGCTTAGAGTTATTGGGACCAGATACGCAGTATTTT.

This chain uses TRBV6-1 with TRBJ2-7; maybe TRBD2 (5 bases). In germline, CDR1 is MNHNS, CDR2 SASEGT. The CDR3 has 15 amino acids. The CDR3 DNA sequence: TGTGCAACAGTCGAGGGTTCCTATGGGTACTACGAGCAGTACTTC. Translated, it gives CATVEGSYGYYEQYF.

The genes are TRBV29-1 and TRBJ2-1; 12 bases align to TRBD2. Germline-derived CDR1 and CDR2 are SQVTM and ANQGSEA. The CDR3 runs to 15 residues. Trimming removed 7 bases from V and 4 bases from J; junction bases left unmatched: 8. The CDR3 DNA reads as TGCAGCGCCGAGACTAGCGGGAGTCATTACAATGAGCAGTTCTTC. Amino acid sequence: CSAETSGSHYNEQFF.

The chain joins TRBV6-1 to TRBJ2-6, with D perhaps TRBD1 (6 bases). The germline V gene has CDR1 MNHNS and CDR2 SASEGT. Trimming took off 4 bases at V and 6 bases at J, with 13 bases between the two ends. The CDR3 contains 15 residues. The CDR3 region is CASSVAGVKANVLTF. CDR3 DNA: TGTGCCAGCAGTGTGGCAGGGGTGAAGGCCAACGTCCTGACTTTC.

About this clonotype itself: At one end the junction does not follow the germline gene, possibly because of a read error. V usage is TRBV12-3 or TRBV12-4 and J usage is TRBJ2-7, with no clear D. The CDR3 spans 15 residues. CDR3: CASSLAPDPYYEQYF. DNA for the CDR3: TGTGCCAGCAGTTTAGCGCCGGACCCTTACTACGAACAGTACTTC.

On this clonotype itself: Since a much larger clone is just one base distant, this may be a read error. V and J are TRBV12-3 or TRBV12-4 and TRBJ2-3; no reliable D call. The CDR3 contains 13 residues. The CDR3 spells CASSLISTDAQYF. The CDR3 DNA follows: TGTGCCAGCAGTTTAATCAGCACAGATGCGCAGTATTTT.

This clonotype was observed a few times. The V and J genes are TRBV6-5 and TRBJ2-5, with D possibly matching TRBD1 (7 bases). The CDR3 is 15 amino acids. Germline-derived CDR1 and CDR2 are MNHEY and SVGAGI. Trimming shortened V by 6 bases and J by 5 bases, and 19 bases separated the two germline ends. The CDR3: CASSPPLAGGETQYF. The CDR3 DNA sequence: TGTGCCAGCAGCCCACCGCTCGCAGGGGGGGAGACCCAGTACTTC.

This clonotype was seen a handful of times. This sequence joins TRBV29-1 and TRBJ1-1; possibly TRBD1 for D (6 bases). CDR3 length: 12 amino acids. The V end was cut by 5 bases, the J end by 5 bases, with 12 bases between. Germline values: CDR1 SQVTM, CDR2 ANQGSEA. CDR3 nucleotides: TGCAGCGTTCGAGGGGGAGGGACTGAAGCTTTCTTT. Residues: CSVRGGGTEAFF.

This chain joins TRBV20-1 and TRBJ2-7, with TRBD1 matching over 7 bases. Germline V CDR1 and CDR2: DFQATT, SNEGSKA (reference sequence). The CDR3 runs to 12 residues. CDR3 sequence: CSGIMTGSEQYF. CDR3 nucleotides: TGCAGCGGTATTATGACAGGGTCCGAGCAGTACTTC.

The CDR3 region has the DNA TGCAGCGTACTCGGGGCGGGCATTGAAGCTTTCTTT. It translates to CSVLGAGIEAFF. The chain combines TRBV29-1 with TRBJ1-1; TRBD1 might be the D (5 bases). Trimming stripped 6 bases from V and 7 bases from J, with 15 bases between. Germline-derived CDR1 and CDR2 are SQVTM and ANQGSEA. The CDR3 spans 12 residues.

V and J are TRBV7-9 and TRBJ1-1, with unresolved D. Per germline, CDR1 SEHNR and CDR2 FQNEAQ (reference sequence). Trimming shortened V by 3 bases and J by 3 bases, and 5 bases separated the two germline ends. The CDR3 covers 12 residues. The CDR3 DNA follows: TGTGCCAGCAGCTTTGAACACACTGAAGCTTTCTTT. Protein product: CASSFEHTEAFF.

The V gene is TRBV2, the J gene TRBJ2-7, with 8 positions matching TRBD1. V was pared by 8 bases and J by 3 bases, with 6 bases of the junction left unmatched. Germline V CDR1 and CDR2: SNHLY, FYNNEI. This CDR3 contains 13 residues. In DNA, the CDR3 is TGTGCCAGCGAGCTCGGACAGGGCTACGAGCAGTACTTC. Encoded protein: CASELGQGYEQYF.

This clonotype has only a few counts. The chain recombines TRBV2 with TRBJ2-1; 14 bases line up with TRBD2. The germline V gene has CDR1 SNHLY and CDR2 FYNNEI. The CDR3 loop spans 16 amino acids. The V and J ends lost 8 bases and 8 bases, in that order; junction bases with no gene match: 11. The CDR3 sequence is CASWAPGLAGVYEQFF. CDR3 coding DNA: TGTGCCAGCTGGGCCCCGGGACTAGCGGGAGTTTATGAGCAGTTCTTC.

This clonotype has more than one count but fewer than ten. The chain uses TRBV6-6 and TRBJ2-1; D tentatively fits TRBD1 or TRBD2 (7 bases each). Germline V gives CDR1 MNHNY, CDR2 SVGAGI (reference sequence). This CDR3 has 14 amino acids. The V end lost 1 base, the J end lost 9 bases, and 13 bases lay between the germline ends. CDR3 in DNA: TGTGCCAGCAGTTACTGGGAGGGGGCGGGTGAGCAGTTCTTC. As protein: CASSYWEGAGEQFF.

This clonotype was observed a handful of times. This rearrangement joins TRBV12-3 or TRBV12-4 to TRBJ2-1, with TRBD2 matching 9 bases. The CDR3 sequence is 16 residues long. V lost 6 bases, J lost 0 bases, and 6 bases stayed unmatched. The CDR3 DNA sequence: TGTGCCAGCAGCTTCACGCGGGGGGGCTCCTACAATGAGCAGTTCTTC. Translating gives CASSFTRGGSYNEQFF.

This clonotype has just a few counts. The chain combines TRBV6-2 or TRBV6-3 with TRBJ2-1; 8 bases line up with TRBD2. The CDR3 is 15 amino acids. Germline V CDR1 and CDR2: MNHEY, SVGEGT. V shed 7 bases, J shed 0 bases, and the junction held 5 bases outside the gene matches. CDR3 sequence: CASTKRESSYNEQFF. CDR3 nucleotide sequence: TGTGCCAGCACAAAGCGGGAGAGCTCCTACAATGAGCAGTTCTTC.

The gene calls are TRBV27 and TRBJ2-2; 9 bases fit TRBD1. The J segment lost 6 bases and the V segment lost 3 bases, leaving 2 bases of the junction unmatched. The length of the CDR3 is 14 residues. Germline CDR1 MNHEY, CDR2 SMNVEV (reference sequence). The CDR3 is CASSLGDRAGELFF. The CDR3 region has the DNA TGTGCCAGCAGTTTGGGGGACAGGGCCGGGGAGCTGTTTTTT.

The rearrangement uses TRBV4-3 and TRBJ2-1, with 7 bases identical to TRBD1. CDR3 size: 12 residues. Germline loops: CDR1 LGHNA, CDR2 YSLEER. J gave up 8 bases and V 4 bases, and 2 bases lay outside the gene matches. The CDR3 reads CASSPGQDEQFF. DNA of the CDR3: TGCGCCAGCAGCCCTGGACAGGATGAGCAGTTCTTC.

This clonotype showed up just a few times. The rearrangement joins TRBV10-3 to TRBJ1-1; D unresolved. V shed 11 bases and J shed 0 bases, with 16 bases lying between them. The CDR3 has 14 amino acids. The germline gives CDR1 ENHRY, CDR2 SYGVKD. CDR3 DNA sequence: TGTGCCCATAGAGGCAGTATTATGAACACTGAAGCTTTCTTT. This sequence encodes CAHRGSIMNTEAFF.

The chain has TRBV7-9 and TRBJ2-5; the match to TRBD2 covers 8 bases. There are 15 residues in the CDR3. With 5 bases clipped from V and 3 bases from J, the junction kept 8 bases outside the gene matches. The germline V gene has CDR1 SEHNR and CDR2 FQNEAQ (reference sequence). The CDR3 bases are TGTGCCAGCAGCGATAGCGGGAACAGTGAAGAGACCCAGTACTTC. This sequence encodes CASSDSGNSEETQYF.

V is TRBV27 and J is TRBJ1-6; 9 nucleotides align to TRBD1. CDR1 MNHEY and CDR2 SMNVEV come from the germline V gene (reference sequence). The CDR3 runs 12 residues. The V segment lost 11 bases and the J segment 9 bases; nucleotides outside the gene matches: 5. CDR3 DNA sequence: TGTGCCTGCGGACAGGGGAGTTCACCCCTCCACTTT. Its protein product is CACGQGSSPLHF.

Concerning this clonotype itself: Compared with germline, one end of the junction differs, possibly owing to a read error. The V and J genes are TRBV6-4 and TRBJ2-1; TRBD1 aligns across 7 bases. CDR3 length: 14 residues. Germline V gene sequence: CDR1 MRHNA, CDR2 SNTAGT. The CDR3 is CACSDDGTGAEQFF. In DNA, the CDR3 is TGTGCCTGCAGTGACGACGGCACAGGGGCTGAGCAGTTCTTC.

The chain carries TRBV25-1 and TRBJ2-5, with D possibly matching TRBD1 (6 bases). Near its end, the DNA agrees better with TRBJ2-7, so the J call may be wrong. This CDR3 is 16 amino acids long. Germline V CDR1 and CDR2: MGHDK, SYGVNS. The CDR3 sequence is CASSETISTGRYEQYF. The CDR3 DNA reads TGTGCCAGCAGTGAGACTATCTCGACAGGTCGCTACGAGCAGTACTTC.

The CDR3 is CASSLRQGGQYF. The CDR3 coding sequence is TGTGCCAGCAGTTTGAGACAGGGGGGGCAGTACTTC. The rearrangement joins TRBV28 to TRBJ2-5; 9 nucleotides agree with TRBD1. The CDR3 has 12 residues. Germline CDR1 reads MDHEN; CDR2 reads SYDVKM. V lost 3 bases and J lost 11; bases outside the gene matches: 4.

This clonotype was detected only a few times. The chain has TRBV6-2 or TRBV6-3 and TRBJ1-2, with D perhaps matching TRBD1 (6 bases). The V gene lost 5 bases and the J gene lost 4 bases, with 11 bases spanning the gap. Germline V gives CDR1 MNHEY, CDR2 SVGEGT. The CDR3 spans 13 residues. The DNA for the CDR3 is TGTGCCAGCAGTCTCCTAGGGGGCTATGGCTACACCTTC. Amino acids: CASSLLGGYGYTF.

This clonotype was counted a few times. The chain combines TRBV15 with TRBJ2-5, with 12 bases identical to TRBD2. The CDR3 runs to 16 residues. V was pared by 0 bases and J by 2 bases, with 1 base of the junction left unmatched. From germline, CDR1 is LNHNV and CDR2 YYDKDF (reference sequence). CDR3 protein: CATSRDGTSGQETQYF. The CDR3 region has the DNA TGTGCCACCAGCAGAGATGGGACTAGCGGGCAAGAGACCCAGTACTTC.

The chain is built from TRBV5-1 and TRBJ2-3; TRBD2 agrees at 14 bases. The CDR3 loop spans 17 amino acids. Germline values: CDR1 SGHRS, CDR2 YFSETQ. V was clipped by 3 bases and J by 8 bases; unmatched bases: 11. CDR3 region: CASSWQGTSGSQATQYF. The CDR3 DNA reads TGCGCCAGCAGCTGGCAGGGGACTAGCGGGAGTCAGGCTACGCAGTATTTT.

J is TRBJ1-2 and V is TRBV5-8; 8 nucleotides line up with TRBD1. The V segment lost 4 bases and the J segment 2 bases; nucleotides outside the gene matches: 4. The CDR3 length is 14 residues. Germline values: CDR1 SGHTS, CDR2 YDEGEE. CDR3 sequence: CASSIGQGNYGYTF. The CDR3 nucleotides are TGTGCCAGCAGCATAGGACAGGGCAACTATGGCTACACCTTC.

This clonotype appeared many times. The rearrangement links TRBV6-5 to TRBJ1-5; 7 bases match TRBD1. Germline V gives CDR1 MNHEY, CDR2 SVGAGI. The CDR3 has 14 residues. J gave up 0 bases and V 8 bases, and 4 bases lay outside the gene matches. CDR3: CASSDRLSNQPQHF. CDR3 DNA sequence: TGTGCCAGCTCGGACAGGCTTAGCAATCAGCCCCAGCATTTT.